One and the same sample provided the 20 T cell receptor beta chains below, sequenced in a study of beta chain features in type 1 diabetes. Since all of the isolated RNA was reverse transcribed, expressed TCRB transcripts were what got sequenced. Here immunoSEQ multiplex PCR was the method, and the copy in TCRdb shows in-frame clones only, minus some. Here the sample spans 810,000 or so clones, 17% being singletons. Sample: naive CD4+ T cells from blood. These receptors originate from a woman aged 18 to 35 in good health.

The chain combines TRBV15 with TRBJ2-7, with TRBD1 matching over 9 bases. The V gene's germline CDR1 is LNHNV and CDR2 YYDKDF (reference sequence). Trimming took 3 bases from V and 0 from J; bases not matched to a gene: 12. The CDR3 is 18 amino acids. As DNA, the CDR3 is TGTGCCACCAGCAGGGAAAGGCATTCGGGACAGGGCTCCTACGAGCAGTACTTC. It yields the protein CATSRERHSGQGSYEQYF.

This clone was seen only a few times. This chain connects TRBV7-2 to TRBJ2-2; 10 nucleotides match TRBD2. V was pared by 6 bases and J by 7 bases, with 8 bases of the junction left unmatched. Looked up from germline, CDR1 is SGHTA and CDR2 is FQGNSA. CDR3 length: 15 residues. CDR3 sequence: CASRLNLAGVGELFF. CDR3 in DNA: TGTGCCAGCAGACTGAACCTAGCGGGAGTCGGGGAGCTGTTTTTT.

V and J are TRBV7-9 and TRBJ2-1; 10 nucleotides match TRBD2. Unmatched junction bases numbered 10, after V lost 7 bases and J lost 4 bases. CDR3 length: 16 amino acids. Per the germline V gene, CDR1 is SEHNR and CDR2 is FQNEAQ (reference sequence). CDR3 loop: CASIKERLAGYNEQFF. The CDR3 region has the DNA TGTGCCAGCATCAAAGAACGACTAGCGGGTTACAATGAGCAGTTCTTC.

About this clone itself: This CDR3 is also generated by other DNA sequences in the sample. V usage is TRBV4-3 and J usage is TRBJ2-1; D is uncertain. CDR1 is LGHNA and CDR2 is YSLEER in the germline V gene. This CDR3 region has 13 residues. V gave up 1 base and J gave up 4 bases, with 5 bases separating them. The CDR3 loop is CASSQARYNEQFF. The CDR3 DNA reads TGCGCCAGCAGCCAAGCCCGGTACAATGAGCAGTTCTTC.

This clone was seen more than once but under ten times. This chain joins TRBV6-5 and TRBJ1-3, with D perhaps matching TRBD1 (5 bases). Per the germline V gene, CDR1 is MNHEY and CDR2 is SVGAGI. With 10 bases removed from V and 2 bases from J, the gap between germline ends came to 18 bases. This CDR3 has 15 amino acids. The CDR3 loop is CATVPQGIAGNTIYF. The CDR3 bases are TGTGCCACCGTCCCGCAGGGTATTGCTGGAAACACCATATATTTT.

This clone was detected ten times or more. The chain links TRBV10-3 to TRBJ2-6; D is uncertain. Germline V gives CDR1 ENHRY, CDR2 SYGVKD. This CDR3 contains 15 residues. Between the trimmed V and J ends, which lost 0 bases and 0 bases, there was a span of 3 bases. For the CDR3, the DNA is TGTGCCATCAGTGAGTCTGACTCTGGGGCCAACGTCCTGACTTTC. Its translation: CAISESDSGANVLTF.

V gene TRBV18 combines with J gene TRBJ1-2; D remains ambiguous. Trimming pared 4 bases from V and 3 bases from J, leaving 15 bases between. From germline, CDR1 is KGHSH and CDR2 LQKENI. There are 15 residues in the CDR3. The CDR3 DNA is TGTGCCAGCTCACAAGACCGCTCCTCGGACTATGGCTACACCTTC. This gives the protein CASSQDRSSDYGYTF.

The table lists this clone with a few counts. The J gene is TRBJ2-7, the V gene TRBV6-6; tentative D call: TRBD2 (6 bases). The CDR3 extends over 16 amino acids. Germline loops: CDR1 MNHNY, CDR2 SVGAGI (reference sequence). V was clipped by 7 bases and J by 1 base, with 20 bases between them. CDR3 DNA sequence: TGTGCCAGCACCCTAAACGGGAGAGGGGTTTCCTACGAGCAGTACTTC. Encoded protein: CASTLNGRGVSYEQYF.

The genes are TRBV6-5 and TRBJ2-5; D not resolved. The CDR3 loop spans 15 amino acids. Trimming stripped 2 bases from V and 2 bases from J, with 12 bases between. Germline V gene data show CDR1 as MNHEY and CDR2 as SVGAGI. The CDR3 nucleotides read TGTGCCAGCAGTTACCGGACCCCTATTCAAGAGACCCAGTACTTC. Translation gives CASSYRTPIQETQYF.

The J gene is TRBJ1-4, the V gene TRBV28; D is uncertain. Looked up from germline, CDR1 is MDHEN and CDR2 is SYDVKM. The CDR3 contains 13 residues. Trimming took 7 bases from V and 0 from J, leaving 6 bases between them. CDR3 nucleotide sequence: TGTGCCAGCACGAGGTCAACTAATGAAAAACTGTTTTTT. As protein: CASTRSTNEKLFF.

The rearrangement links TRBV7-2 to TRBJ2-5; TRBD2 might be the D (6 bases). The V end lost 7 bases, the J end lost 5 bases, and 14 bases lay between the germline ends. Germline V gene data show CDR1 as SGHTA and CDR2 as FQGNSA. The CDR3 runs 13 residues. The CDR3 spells CASNRLGVETQYF. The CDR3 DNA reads TGTGCCAGCAACCGACTAGGAGTCGAGACCCAGTACTTC.

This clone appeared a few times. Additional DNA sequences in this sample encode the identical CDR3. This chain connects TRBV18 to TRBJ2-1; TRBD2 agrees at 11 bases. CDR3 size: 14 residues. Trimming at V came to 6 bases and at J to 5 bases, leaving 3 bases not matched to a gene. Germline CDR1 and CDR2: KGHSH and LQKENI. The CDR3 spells CASSPGLADNEQFF. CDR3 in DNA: TGTGCCAGCTCTCCGGGACTAGCGGACAATGAGCAGTTCTTC. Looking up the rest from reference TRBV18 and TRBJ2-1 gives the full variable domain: NAGVMQNPRHLVRRRGQEARLRCSPMKGHSHVYWYRQLPEEGLKFMVYLQKENIIDESGMPKERFSAEFPKEGPSILRIQQVVRGDSAAYFCASSPGLADNEQFFGPGTRLTVL.

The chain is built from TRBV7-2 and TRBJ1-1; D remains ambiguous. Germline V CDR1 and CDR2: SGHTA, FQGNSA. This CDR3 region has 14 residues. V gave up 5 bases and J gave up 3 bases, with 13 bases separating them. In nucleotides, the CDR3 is TGTGCCAGCAGCGCAAGTATAATGGACACTGAAGCTTTCTTT. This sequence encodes CASSASIMDTEAFF.

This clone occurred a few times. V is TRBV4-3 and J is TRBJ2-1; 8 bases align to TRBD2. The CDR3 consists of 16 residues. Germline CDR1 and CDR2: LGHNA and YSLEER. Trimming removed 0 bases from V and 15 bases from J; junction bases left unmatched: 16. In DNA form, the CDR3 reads TGCGCCAGCAGCCAAGAGGTAGCATGGGTGCGGGAGGTGCTGTTCTTC. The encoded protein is CASSQEVAWVREVLFF.

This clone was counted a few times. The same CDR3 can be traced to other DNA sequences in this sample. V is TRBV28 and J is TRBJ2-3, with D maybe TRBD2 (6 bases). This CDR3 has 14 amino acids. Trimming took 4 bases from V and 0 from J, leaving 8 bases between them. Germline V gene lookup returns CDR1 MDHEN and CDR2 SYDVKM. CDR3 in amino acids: CASSSGGSTDTQYF. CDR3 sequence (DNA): TGTGCCAGCAGTTCCGGGGGTAGCACAGATACGCAGTATTTT.

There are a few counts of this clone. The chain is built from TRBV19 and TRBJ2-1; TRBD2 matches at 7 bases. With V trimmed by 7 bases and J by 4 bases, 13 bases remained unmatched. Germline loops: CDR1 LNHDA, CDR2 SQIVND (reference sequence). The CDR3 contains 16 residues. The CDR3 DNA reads TGTGCCAGTAAGACGACTCGGGAGGTTGAGTACAATGAGCAGTTCTTC. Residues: CASKTTREVEYNEQFF.

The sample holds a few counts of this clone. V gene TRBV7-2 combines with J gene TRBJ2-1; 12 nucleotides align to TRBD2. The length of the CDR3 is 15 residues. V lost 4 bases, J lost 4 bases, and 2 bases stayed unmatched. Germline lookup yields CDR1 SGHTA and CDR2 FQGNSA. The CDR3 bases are TGTGCCAGCAGCTCGACTAGCGGGAGATACAATGAGCAGTTCTTC. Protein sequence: CASSSTSGRYNEQFF.

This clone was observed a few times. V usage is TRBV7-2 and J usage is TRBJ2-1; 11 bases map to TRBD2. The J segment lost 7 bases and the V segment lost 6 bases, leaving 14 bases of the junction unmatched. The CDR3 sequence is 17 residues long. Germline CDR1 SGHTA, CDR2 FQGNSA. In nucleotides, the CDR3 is TGTGCCAGCAGTTCCTCCGCACTAGCGGGAGTGAGGAATGAGCAGTTCTTC. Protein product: CASSSSALAGVRNEQFF.

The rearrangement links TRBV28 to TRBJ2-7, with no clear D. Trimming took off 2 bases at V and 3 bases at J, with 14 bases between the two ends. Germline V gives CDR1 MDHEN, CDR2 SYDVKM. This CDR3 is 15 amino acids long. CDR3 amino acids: CASSLRASRNYEQYF. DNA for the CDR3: TGTGCCAGCAGTTTACGAGCCTCGAGAAACTACGAGCAGTACTTC.

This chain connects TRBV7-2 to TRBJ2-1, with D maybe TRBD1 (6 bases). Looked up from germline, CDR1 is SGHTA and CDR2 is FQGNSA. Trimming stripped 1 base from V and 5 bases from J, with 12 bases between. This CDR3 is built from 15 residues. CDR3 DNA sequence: TGTGCCAGCAGCTTAGTTCCTCAGGGGCACAATGAGCAGTTCTTC. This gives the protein CASSLVPQGHNEQFF.